Listed below are T cell receptor beta chains from one sample, sequenced in a study of T-cell reconstitution after alpha-beta-depleted transplantation in children. A single record per CDR3 protein comes from TCRdb applying MiXCR to the PCR reads. Of hundreds of thousands of distinct CDR3 sequences in the sample, over 9.5% were seen once. Sequencing used PBMCs from the stem cell graft donor, obtained from the stem cell graft. All receptors come from a human donor who donated a stem cell graft to a child with acute myeloid leukemia. Both conserved end residues are part of each CDR3. D genes are given only for firm matches. For some rows the clone size is stated as once, few or many, or as a class when expanded; others skip it.

d_gene,v_gene,abundance,len,j_gene,CDR3aa,CDR3nt
TRBD1,TRBV5-6,many,19,TRBJ2-1,CASSLGGQGRGNSYNEQFF,TGTGCCAGCAGCTTGGGGGGACAGGGGAGGGGTAACTCCTACAATGAGCAGTTCTTC
-,TRBV10-3,few,14,TRBJ2-7,CAIRQPGLPRVQYF,TGTGCCATCAGGCAACCGGGACTCCCCAGGGTGCAGTACTTC
-,TRBV9,-,14,TRBJ2-1,CASSNSPRANEQFF,TGTGCCAGCAGCAACTCCCCCAGGGCGAATGAGCAGTTCTTC
-,TRBV7-6,-,15,TRBJ1-1,CASTSTGAGNTEAFF,TGTGCCAGCACCTCCACCGGGGCCGGGAACACTGAAGCTTTCTTT
-,TRBV20-1,few,13,TRBJ1-5,CSASIPGGQPQHF,TGCAGTGCTAGTATCCCTGGGGGGCAGCCCCAGCATTTT
-,TRBV25-1,many,13,TRBJ2-7,CASSADPPYEQYF,TGTGCCAGCAGTGCGGACCCGCCCTACGAGCAGTACTTC
TRBD1,TRBV5-1,many,17,TRBJ2-6,CASSLGQGARGANVLTF,TGCGCCAGCAGCTTAGGACAGGGGGCGCGCGGGGCCAACGTCCTGACTTTC
TRBD1,TRBV29-1,few,14,TRBJ2-7,CSVIKGTGSYEQYF,TGCAGCGTTATAAAAGGGACAGGATCCTACGAGCAGTACTTC
-,TRBV2,-,14,TRBJ1-5,CASSKGPGFQPQHF,TGTGCCAGCAGTAAAGGGCCGGGTTTTCAGCCCCAGCATTTT
-,TRBV6-1,-,14,TRBJ2-7,CASRELDSPWEQYF,TGTGCCAGCAGAGAGCTGGACAGTCCCTGGGAGCAGTACTTC
TRBD1,TRBV15,-,15,TRBJ2-1,CAVSLGQGAINEQFF,TGTGCCGTCTCCCTAGGGCAGGGGGCAATCAATGAGCAGTTCTTC
-,TRBV5-1,few,13,TRBJ2-7,CASSYGPGREQYF,TGCGCCAGCAGCTACGGCCCAGGGCGGGAGCAGTACTTC
-,TRBV12-3/TRBV12-4,few,12,TRBJ2-2,CASRKYTGELFF,TGTGCCAGCAGGAAGTACACCGGGGAGCTGTTTTTT
-,TRBV29-1,-,12,TRBJ1-1,CSVTGPNTEAFF,TGCAGCGTGACAGGCCCGAACACTGAAGCTTTCTTT
TRBD1,TRBV10-3,-,13,TRBJ2-1,CAISRGHTNEQFF,TGTGCCATCAGCAGGGGGCATACAAATGAGCAGTTCTTC
-,TRBV4-2,many,14,TRBJ2-7,CASSQGDDSYEQYF,TGTGCCAGCAGCCAAGGGGACGACTCCTACGAGCAGTACTTC
-,TRBV30,-,11,TRBJ2-7,CAWTRGNEQYF,TGTGCCTGGACAAGAGGGAACGAGCAGTACTTC
TRBD2,TRBV7-3,few,17,TRBJ2-1,CASSVIPGLAGVNEQFF,TGTGCCAGCAGCGTAATACCGGGACTAGCGGGCGTCAATGAGCAGTTCTTC
-,TRBV24-1,-,18,TRBJ2-2,CATSDLRSGGPDTGELFF,TGTGCCACCAGTGATTTGAGGTCTGGGGGTCCTGACACCGGGGAGCTGTTTTTT
-,TRBV20-1,few,15,TRBJ2-3,CSASGSASAEDTQYF,TGCAGTGCTAGCGGGAGCGCCTCGGCGGAAGATACGCAGTATTTT
TRBD2,TRBV30,-,14,TRBJ2-7,CAWSVVAGSYEQYF,TGTGCCTGGAGTGTAGTAGCGGGGTCCTACGAGCAGTACTTC
TRBD1,TRBV25-1,many,15,TRBJ2-1,CASSGTGPLYNEQFF,TGTGCCAGCAGTGGGACAGGGCCCCTATACAATGAGCAGTTCTTC
TRBD1,TRBV5-1,few,17,TRBJ1-6,CASSLYRGSSYNSPLHF,TGCGCCAGCAGCCTCTACAGGGGGAGCTCCTATAATTCACCCCTCCACTTT
TRBD1,TRBV20-1,few,15,TRBJ1-5,CSARAIDRGMQPQHF,TGCAGTGCTAGAGCGATTGACAGGGGAATGCAGCCCCAGCATTTT
TRBD2,TRBV7-2,few,13,TRBJ2-5,CASSLVTSGTQYF,TGTGCCAGCAGCTTAGTGACTAGCGGGACCCAGTACTTC
-,TRBV4-2,many,15,TRBJ2-5,CASSQDAGAQETQYF,TGTGCCAGCAGCCAAGATGCGGGGGCTCAAGAGACCCAGTACTTC
-,TRBV7-8,-,14,TRBJ2-1,CASSLSKYDNEQFF,TGTGCCAGCAGCCTCTCGAAGTACGACAATGAGCAGTTCTTC
-,TRBV20-1,many,14,TRBJ1-1,CSARGSRLNTEAFF,TGCAGTGCTAGGGGGTCACGTCTGAACACTGAAGCTTTCTTT
TRBD2,TRBV20-1,many,13,TRBJ2-7,CSARAGTSGSRYF,TGCAGTGCTAGGGCCGGGACTAGCGGGAGCCGGTACTTC
TRBD1,TRBV4-2,few,15,TRBJ2-7,CASSQVTGQNYEQYF,TGTGCCAGCAGCCAAGTGACGGGACAGAACTACGAGCAGTACTTC
-,TRBV7-9,few,11,TRBJ1-5,CASSAQGPQHF,TGTGCCAGCAGCGCCCAGGGGCCCCAGCATTTT
-,TRBV7-2,many,14,TRBJ2-5,CASSSEISRETQYF,TGTGCCAGCAGCTCAGAGATCAGCCGAGAGACCCAGTACTTC
TRBD1,TRBV10-2,-,15,TRBJ1-5,CASRGTGRPNQPQHF,TGCGCCAGCAGGGGGACAGGGAGGCCAAATCAGCCCCAGCATTTT
TRBD2,TRBV7-8,few,14,TRBJ2-7,CASSLVSGRPEQYF,TGTGCCAGCAGCTTAGTTAGCGGGAGGCCCGAGCAGTACTTC
TRBD2,TRBV11-3,-,17,TRBJ2-3,CASSFGLAGNPTDTQYF,TGTGCCAGCAGCTTTGGACTAGCGGGAAATCCGACAGATACGCAGTATTTT
-,TRBV30,-,15,TRBJ2-7,CAWSVRQIGSYEQYF,TGTGCCTGGAGTGTGCGGCAGATAGGCTCCTACGAGCAGTACTTC
TRBD2,TRBV5-1,-,16,TRBJ2-5,CASSLVGLAGQETQYF,TGCGCCAGCAGCTTGGTTGGACTAGCGGGCCAAGAGACCCAGTACTTC
-,TRBV20-1,-,14,TRBJ1-5,CSASIGVGDQPQHF,TGCAGTGCTAGCATAGGGGTCGGGGATCAGCCCCAGCATTTT
TRBD1,TRBV25-1,many,15,TRBJ1-6,CASSAYRGNNSPLHF,TGTGCCAGCAGTGCCTACAGGGGCAATAATTCACCCCTCCACTTT
-,TRBV29-1,-,14,TRBJ1-3,CSLRRDLSGNTIYF,TGCAGCCTCCGTCGGGACCTTTCTGGAAACACCATATATTTT
-,TRBV27,many,13,TRBJ1-5,CASSLKGDQPQHF,TGTGCCAGCAGTTTAAAGGGGGATCAGCCCCAGCATTTT
-,TRBV6-1,-,13,TRBJ2-7,CATQRADPYEQYF,TGTGCCACCCAGAGGGCGGACCCCTACGAGCAGTACTTC
-,TRBV7-9,few,14,TRBJ1-5,CASSLDAADQPQHF,TGTGCCAGCAGCTTAGACGCAGCAGATCAGCCCCAGCATTTT
TRBD2,TRBV7-2,-,15,TRBJ2-1,CASSRLAGVSNEQFF,TGTGCCAGCAGCAGACTAGCGGGGGTCTCCAATGAGCAGTTCTTC
-,TRBV27,many,13,TRBJ2-1,CASSPQKSGEQFF,TGTGCCAGCAGTCCTCAGAAATCTGGTGAGCAGTTCTTC
TRBD2,TRBV7-2,few,16,TRBJ2-3,CASSFKAGAGTDTQYF,TGTGCCAGCAGCTTTAAAGCGGGAGCGGGTACAGATACGCAGTATTTT
TRBD2,TRBV20-1,many,16,TRBJ2-7,CSARGSLAGGPYEQYF,TGCAGTGCTAGAGGGTCGCTAGCGGGAGGACCTTACGAGCAGTACTTC
-,TRBV12-3/TRBV12-4,few,16,TRBJ2-1,CASSLARGLPPNEQFF,TGTGCCAGCAGTTTAGCGAGGGGACTGCCGCCTAATGAGCAGTTCTTC
-,TRBV4-3,-,14,TRBJ2-7,CASSQDAGSPEQYF,TGCGCCAGCAGCCAAGACGCAGGTTCCCCAGAGCAGTACTTC
TRBD1,TRBV20-1,few,14,TRBJ1-1,CSAETRTGGTEAFF,TGCAGTGCGGAGACTCGAACAGGGGGCACTGAAGCTTTCTTT
-,TRBV12-3/TRBV12-4,few,13,TRBJ1-3,CASSSTGWNTIYF,TGTGCCAGCAGCTCAACAGGGTGGAACACCATATATTTT
-,TRBV6-2/TRBV6-3,-,13,TRBJ2-3,CASSRQASDTQYF,TGTGCCAGCAGTCGACAGGCCTCAGATACGCAGTATTTT